The 26 T cell receptor beta chains in this list originate from one sample, sequenced in a study of molecular identifiers for immune sequencing clone quantification. A single record per CDR3 protein comes from TCRdb applying MiXCR to the PCR reads. The data hold 460,000 or so distinct CDR3 sequences, with over 20% observed a single time. Input material: naive CD8+ T cells from blood, with Jurkat cell RNA spiked in. Subset of the sample: FACS-sorted CD8+CD4-CCR7+CD45RA+ naive T cells. These receptors came from a human donor in good health. Some libraries in this study had Jurkat cell RNA spiked in.

In this sample, this clonotype turned up many times. The rearrangement uses TRBV20-1 and TRBJ2-5, with 9 positions matching TRBD2. CDR1 is DFQATT and CDR2 is SNEGSKA in the germline V gene (reference sequence). This CDR3 is built from 15 residues. The V gene end was trimmed by 5 bases and the J gene end by 7 bases; junction bases not matched to a gene: 14. The CDR3: CSAHNPWTSEATQYF. As DNA, the CDR3 is TGCAGTGCTCATAACCCCTGGACTAGCGAGGCGACCCAGTACTTC.

Ten or more counts support this clonotype. The chain employs TRBV20-1 and TRBJ2-7; D unresolved. The V and J ends lost 0 bases and 3 bases respectively, with 12 bases between them. This CDR3 spans 14 amino acids. Germline lookup yields CDR1 DFQATT and CDR2 SNEGSKA (reference sequence). The CDR3 here is CSARDPAVLYEQYF. In nucleotides, the CDR3 is TGCAGTGCTAGAGATCCGGCAGTTCTCTACGAGCAGTACTTC.

This clonotype was counted only a few times. The genes are TRBV20-1 and TRBJ2-7; 9 bases line up with TRBD1. The CDR3 consists of 15 residues. V shed 2 bases, J shed 2 bases, and the junction held 7 bases outside the gene matches. Germline lookup yields CDR1 DFQATT and CDR2 SNEGSKA (reference sequence). CDR3 protein: CSARFGGQGPYEQYF. CDR3 sequence (DNA): TGCAGTGCTAGATTCGGGGGACAGGGTCCCTACGAGCAGTACTTC.

This clonotype was counted a few times. The rearrangement joins TRBV4-3 to TRBJ2-7, with 8 bases identical to TRBD1. Germline V gives CDR1 LGHNA, CDR2 YSLEER. Unmatched junction bases numbered 3, after V lost 0 bases and J lost 2 bases. This CDR3 has 15 residues. The CDR3 spells CASSQDRQGTYEQYF. In DNA, the CDR3 is TGCGCCAGCAGCCAAGATCGACAGGGGACCTACGAGCAGTACTTC.

In its sample, this clonotype was seen a few times. The chain recombines TRBV7-6 with TRBJ2-3, with D possibly TRBD2 on 5 matching bases. The length of the CDR3 is 14 residues. Germline-derived CDR1 and CDR2 are SGHVS and FNYEAQ. V was shortened by 3 bases and J by 2 bases, with 9 bases between the two germline ends. CDR3 coding DNA: TGTGCCAGCAGCTTGGACTTAGACACAGATACGCAGTATTTT. It yields the protein CASSLDLDTDTQYF. The full variable domain, its missing parts supplied by reference TRBV7-6 and TRBJ2-3, is GAGVSQSPRYKVTKRGQDVALRCDPISGHVSLYWYRQALGQGPEFLTYFNYEAQQDKSGLPNDRFSAERPEGSISTLTIQRTEQRDSAMYRCASSLDLDTDTQYFGPGTRLTVL.

The CDR3 coding sequence is TGTGCCAGCCGCTATAGCGGGAGCGGCACAGATACGCAGTATTTT. Its translation: CASRYSGSGTDTQYF. The chain carries TRBV12-3 or TRBV12-4 and TRBJ2-3; 9 bases match TRBD2. This CDR3 is 15 amino acids long. With 8 bases clipped from V and 1 base from J, the junction kept 7 bases outside the gene matches.

This clonotype was recorded at least ten times. V and J are TRBV28 and TRBJ2-7; D not certain. V dropped 5 bases and J dropped 0 bases, with 11 bases sitting between them. Germline lookup yields CDR1 MDHEN and CDR2 SYDVKM. The CDR3 extends over 14 amino acids. CDR3 amino acids: CASSPIYTSYEQYF. The CDR3 bases are TGTGCCAGCAGTCCCATTTACACCTCCTACGAGCAGTACTTC. Based on the CDR3 plus reference TRBV28 and TRBJ2-7, the full variable domain is DVKVTQSSRYLVKRTGEKVFLECVQDMDHENMFWYRQDPGLGLRLIYFSYDVKMKEKGDIPEGYSVSREKKERFSLILESASTNQTSMYLCASSPIYTSYEQYFGPGTRLTVT.

In regard to this clonotype: One base away lies a much larger clone, so this may be a sequencing read error. The rearrangement links TRBV25-1 to TRBJ2-7, with D unclear. The CDR3 is made up of 12 amino acids. CDR1 is MGHDK and CDR2 is SYGVNS in the germline V gene. V lost 0 bases and J 6 bases, leaving 6 bases between the germline ends. CDR3: CASSEYPPEQYF. In nucleotides, the CDR3 is TGTGCCAGCAGTGAATATCCCCCCGAGCAGTACTTC.

This chain joins TRBV20-1 and TRBJ2-7; tentative D call: TRBD1 (6 bases). This CDR3 is built from 13 residues. Germline CDR1 and CDR2: DFQATT and SNEGSKA (reference sequence). V was clipped by 1 base and J by 5 bases, with 12 bases between them. The CDR3 spells CSARVGGLHEQYF. The CDR3 DNA is TGCAGTGCTAGAGTTGGGGGCCTCCACGAGCAGTACTTC.

The chain links TRBV5-6 to TRBJ1-1; D is unresolved. The germline V gene has CDR1 SGHDT and CDR2 YYEEEE. The CDR3 consists of 15 residues. Trimming shortened V by 0 bases and J by 3 bases, and 12 bases separated the two germline ends. DNA of the CDR3: TGTGCCAGCAGCTTGGGGACGAGGTGGGACACTGAAGCTTTCTTT. Translation gives CASSLGTRWDTEAFF.

About this clonotype itself: The junction and the germline gene differ at one end; a read error may be behind it. CDR3 residues: CASSLQGLAEKLSF. The DNA of the CDR3 is TGTGCCAGTAGCTTACAGGGACTTGCGGAAAAACTGTCTTTT. The gene calls are TRBV19 and TRBJ1-4; a possible D gene is TRBD1 (6 bases). In germline, CDR1 is LNHDA, CDR2 SQIVND (reference sequence). The length of the CDR3 is 14 residues.

This clonotype came up many times. The V gene is TRBV6-5, the J gene TRBJ1-1; no reliable D call. Germline assignment: CDR1 MNHEY and CDR2 SVGAGI. This CDR3 contains 15 residues. V lost 7 bases and J 2 bases, leaving 17 bases between the germline ends. Written as DNA, the CDR3 is TGTGCCAGCACCCTAAAAGAGAGGGCCAACACTGAAGCTTTCTTT. Translated: CASTLKERANTEAFF.

This clonotype was counted at least ten times. This rearrangement joins TRBV5-4 to TRBJ2-7; D remains ambiguous. This CDR3 has 12 residues. V was trimmed by 8 bases and J by 7 bases, leaving 16 bases between them. Per the germline V gene, CDR1 is SGHNT and CDR2 is YYREEE (reference sequence). CDR3 bases: TGTGCCAGTTTCAGCACAGTTGATGAGCAGTACTTC. Translated: CASFSTVDEQYF.

Here the CDR3 DNA reads TGTGCCAGCAGTTCACGGTGGACAGGGGGACCCGAAAAACTGTTTTTT. It encodes CASSSRWTGGPEKLFF. The rearrangement uses TRBV27 and TRBJ1-4; 10 nucleotides align to TRBD1. The length of the CDR3 is 16 residues. J gave up 8 bases and V 4 bases, and 10 bases lay outside the gene matches. CDR1 and CDR2 from the germline V gene are MNHEY and SMNVEV (reference sequence).

This clonotype came up many times. The chain couples TRBV29-1 to TRBJ2-3; D ambiguous. V lost 5 bases to trimming and J lost 6 bases, with 6 bases between them. CDR1 is SQVTM and CDR2 is ANQGSEA in the germline V gene. The CDR3 consists of 10 residues. CDR3 nucleotide sequence: TGCAGCGTTAGGATGGATACGCAGTATTTT. Its translation is CSVRMDTQYF.

This clonotype was seen more than once but under ten times. The rearrangement joins TRBV4-3 to TRBJ1-1, with 10 bases matching TRBD1. CDR1 and CDR2 (germline): LGHNA, YSLEER. This CDR3 comprises 15 residues. The V segment lost 1 base and the J segment 4 bases; nucleotides outside the gene matches: 3. The CDR3 protein is CASSQGGTGVTEAFF. CDR3 DNA: TGCGCCAGCAGCCAAGGAGGGACAGGGGTCACTGAAGCTTTCTTT.

This clonotype occurred many times. The genes are TRBV7-9 and TRBJ2-5, with D possibly TRBD1 on 6 matching bases. Trimming removed 6 bases from V and 5 bases from J, with 19 bases in between. The CDR3 runs 15 residues. The germline V gene encodes CDR1 SEHNR and CDR2 FQNEAQ (reference sequence). CDR3 residues: CASRSSTGMRETQYF. The CDR3 DNA follows: TGTGCCAGCAGATCCTCCACAGGGATGAGGGAGACCCAGTACTTC.

The chain is built from TRBV13 and TRBJ1-2, with TRBD1 matching over 9 bases. CDR3 length: 15 amino acids. J gave up 4 bases and V 4 bases, and 7 bases lay outside the gene matches. The germline V gene has CDR1 PRHDT and CDR2 FYEKMQ (reference sequence). CDR3 residues: CASSSGTGMAYGYTF. The CDR3 region has the DNA TGTGCCAGCAGCTCGGGGACAGGGATGGCCTATGGCTACACCTTC.

On this clonotype itself: One end of the junction does not line up with germline, which may come from a read error. CDR3: CASSKGWGDPDAFF. The CDR3 DNA is TGTGCCAGCAGCAAAGGTTGGGGAGACCCTGATGCTTTCTTT. The rearrangement links TRBV5-3 to TRBJ1-1; the D is unclear. TRBV5-3 counts as an open reading frame of uncertain function. The CDR3 is 14 residues long.

Concerning this clonotype: Its ends do not fully match the called genes, so a read error is possible. The genes are TRBV14 and TRBJ2-3; D might be TRBD1 or TRBD2, each matching 6 bases. CDR1 and CDR2 (germline): SGHDN, FVKESK. The CDR3 is 17 residues long. The CDR3 sequence is CANSHVWGASGTDTQYF. The DNA of the CDR3 is TGTGCCAACAGCCACGTTTGGGGGGCATCGGGCACAGATACGCAGTATTTT.

This clonotype was counted many times. The V and J genes are TRBV12-3 or TRBV12-4 and TRBJ1-5; the D is unclear. CDR3 size: 15 residues. Trimming stripped 4 bases from V and 3 bases from J, with 13 bases between. CDR3 coding DNA: TGTGCCAGCAGTTCCGCGATGGAGTTCAATCAGCCCCAGCATTTT. This sequence encodes CASSSAMEFNQPQHF.

This clonotype occurred a few times. The J gene is TRBJ1-2, the V gene TRBV2, with 7 bases fitting TRBD1. The CDR3 loop spans 15 amino acids. Per germline, CDR1 SNHLY and CDR2 FYNNEI. V trimming: 4 bases; J trimming: 2 bases; junction bases outside the gene matches: 7. The DNA for the CDR3 is TGTGCCAGCAGTGGGGGTGGGACAGCGAACTATGGCTACACCTTC. Translated, it gives CASSGGGTANYGYTF.

This clonotype was counted at least ten times. V gene TRBV5-8 combines with J gene TRBJ2-7; 9 bases align to TRBD1. Germline V gene lookup returns CDR1 SGHTS and CDR2 YDEGEE. The ends lost 3 bases at V and 3 bases at J; junction bases unmatched: 16. The CDR3 runs 18 residues. This chain's CDR3 is CASSSTSAGTGSFYEQYF. CDR3 sequence (DNA): TGTGCCAGCAGCTCAACTAGTGCGGGGACAGGGTCTTTCTACGAGCAGTACTTC.

This clonotype was detected ten times or more. The genes are TRBV20-1 and TRBJ2-7; 7 bases align to TRBD2. V gave up 1 base and J gave up 5 bases; unmatched junction bases: 5. Per germline, CDR1 DFQATT and CDR2 SNEGSKA (reference sequence). The CDR3 sequence is 13 residues long. DNA for the CDR3: TGCAGTGCTAGAGTGAAGCGGGGCCACGAGCAGTACTTC. Translation: CSARVKRGHEQYF.

Turning to this clonotype: This is likely a read error, given that the CDR3 carries no conserved phenylalanine or tryptophan at its end. This chain joins TRBV30 and TRBJ1-3; D unresolved. Germline CDR1 reads GTSNPN; CDR2 reads SVGIG (reference sequence). The CDR3 has 14 amino acids. The germline V and J ends were trimmed by 0 bases and 0 bases, with 6 bases remaining between them. CDR3 residues: CAWSVGVSGNTIYS. In DNA form, the CDR3 reads TGTGCCTGGAGTGTTGGGGTCTCTGGAAACACCATATATTCT.

Comment on this clonotype: It may be a read error: a sequence one base away is much more abundant. This rearrangement joins TRBV7-2 to TRBJ2-3; no clear D gene. The DNA matches TRBJ1-5 better at its end, which makes the J call doubtful. The CDR3 covers 13 residues. The germline V gene encodes CDR1 SGHTA and CDR2 FQGNSA. The DNA of the CDR3 is TGTGCCATCTCGGGAACCCCGTGGGATACGCAGCATTTT. Translation gives CAISGTPWDTQHF.